Presented here are 31 T cell receptor beta chains from one specimen sequenced in a study of PD-1 blockade in classical Hodgkin lymphoma. Data came from immunoSEQ multiplex PCR; TCRdb stores just in-frame clones and leaves some out. The sample records about 18,000 clones, 79% being singletons. In every patient, relapse followed autologous stem cell transplantation, while exposure to brentuximab vedotin differed. The specimen was peripheral blood mononuclear cells (PBMCs), collected before the second cycle of nivolumab. These receptors were collected from a human donor with classical Hodgkin lymphoma.

This chain links TRBV7-9 with TRBJ1-3; TRBD1 agrees at 7 bases. Germline loops: CDR1 SEHNR, CDR2 FQNEAQ (reference sequence). The junction had 8 bases not matched to a gene; V was cut back by 3 bases and J by 6 bases. The CDR3 has 15 residues. As DNA, the CDR3 is TGTGCCAGCAGCTTTCCAGGGGGTTTTGAAAACACCATATATTTT. This translates into CASSFPGGFENTIYF.

V is TRBV7-7 and J is TRBJ2-1; D gene uncertain. Germline V gene sequence: CDR1 SSHAT, CDR2 FNYEAQ (reference sequence). The CDR3 has 16 residues. The ends were cut back, 5 bases at V and 6 bases at J, with 20 bases in the middle. Written as DNA, the CDR3 is TGTGCCAGCAGCCCCGGTCGGCTAGTCTCCCTCAATGAGCAGTTCTTC. This encodes CASSPGRLVSLNEQFF.

The gene calls are TRBV4-3 and TRBJ2-7, with D perhaps being TRBD1 or TRBD2 (5 bases each). CDR1 LGHNA and CDR2 YSLEER come from the germline V gene. The CDR3 length is 14 residues. The ends were cut back, 1 base at V and 0 bases at J, with 7 bases in the middle. CDR3 sequence reads: CASSQGGSSYEQYF. CDR3 DNA: TGCGCCAGCAGCCAAGGGGGGAGCTCCTACGAGCAGTACTTC.

CDR3 DNA: TGTGCCAGCAGCCCCCTTAATAGGCCCGCTACGCAGTATTTT. Protein: CASSPLNRPATQYF. The chain carries TRBV7-2 and TRBJ2-3, with D uncertain. Germline V gene data show CDR1 as SGHTA and CDR2 as FQGNSA. The length of the CDR3 is 14 residues. Trimming stripped 5 bases from V and 8 bases from J, with 17 bases between.

The rearrangement links TRBV19 to TRBJ2-6; D gene uncertain. Germline CDR1 and CDR2: LNHDA and SQIVND (reference sequence). With 5 bases removed from V and 0 bases from J, the gap between germline ends came to 14 bases. This CDR3 has 17 amino acids. The CDR3 here is CASSPAGQGSGANVLTF. The CDR3 DNA reads TGTGCCAGTAGTCCGGCCGGCCAAGGCTCTGGGGCCAACGTCCTGACTTTC.

This chain uses TRBV6-6 with TRBJ1-3; D is unclear. Germline CDR1 and CDR2: MNHNY and SVGAGI (reference sequence). This CDR3 is built from 14 residues. Trimming stripped 7 bases from V and 0 bases from J, with 10 bases between. The CDR3 nucleotides are TGTGCCAGCACGAGAACCCTCTCTGGAAACACCATATATTTT. Translation: CASTRTLSGNTIYF.

The chain couples TRBV5-4 to TRBJ2-2, with a possible D match to TRBD1 (6 bases). This CDR3 is 15 amino acids long. Trimming removed 4 bases at V and 1 base at J, with 11 bases between. Germline lookup yields CDR1 SGHNT and CDR2 YYREEE (reference sequence). DNA for the CDR3: TGTGCCAGCAGCCGAGAGACAGGGAACACCGGGGAGCTGTTTTTT. Translating gives CASSRETGNTGELFF.

This rearrangement joins TRBV12-5 to TRBJ2-7; D might be TRBD1 or TRBD2, each matching 5 bases. Germline CDR1 reads LGHNT; CDR2 reads FRNRAP. This CDR3 spans 14 amino acids. V was trimmed by 9 bases and J by 0 bases, leaving 15 bases between them. The CDR3 loop reads CASAFGAASYEQYF. CDR3 in DNA: TGTGCTAGCGCCTTCGGGGCAGCCTCCTACGAGCAGTACTTC.

This rearrangement joins TRBV19 to TRBJ1-2; 11 bases align to TRBD1. The CDR3 length is 14 residues. V lost 3 bases and J lost 7; bases outside the gene matches: 4. Germline-derived CDR1 and CDR2 are LNHDA and SQIVND (reference sequence). The CDR3 region has the DNA TGTGCCAGTAGTATCCGGACAGGGGGCATTGGCTACACCTTC. Translation: CASSIRTGGIGYTF. The full variable domain, in which reference TRBV19 and TRBJ1-2 provide the parts outside the CDR3, is DGGITQSPKYLFRKEGQNVTLSCEQNLNHDAMYWYRQDPGQGLRLIYYSQIVNDFQKGDIAEGYSVSREKKESFPLTVTSAQKNPTAFYLCASSIRTGGIGYTFGSGTRLTVV.

CDR3 bases: TGTGCCAGCAGCTTGGAGGCGCTAAACAATGAGCAGTTCTTC. This sequence encodes CASSLEALNNEQFF. V usage is TRBV11-3 and J usage is TRBJ2-1; TRBD2 is a possible D gene (5 bases). Deletions cut 3 bases from V and 5 bases from J, with 11 bases between. The CDR3 loop spans 14 amino acids. CDR1 is SGHNT, CDR2 YENEEA, per germline. Full variable domain (outside the CDR3, taken from reference TRBV11-3 and TRBJ2-1): EAGVVQSPRYKIIEKKQPVAFWCNPISGHNTLYWYLQNLGQGPELLIRYENEEAVDDSQLPKDRFSAERLKGVDSTLKIQPAELGDSAVYLCASSLEALNNEQFFGPGTRLTVL.

The chain uses TRBV28 and TRBJ1-5, with a possible D match to TRBD1 (5 bases). This CDR3 has 14 residues. V gave up 5 bases and J gave up 4 bases, with 12 bases separating them. Germline V lookup: CDR1 MDHEN, CDR2 SYDVKM. CDR3 sequence reads: CASSRRDFNQPQHF. Written as DNA, the CDR3 is TGTGCCAGCAGTCGCCGGGACTTTAATCAGCCCCAGCATTTT.

The rearrangement links TRBV28 to TRBJ2-2; D ambiguous. Germline V lookup: CDR1 MDHEN, CDR2 SYDVKM. This CDR3 comprises 13 residues. V was clipped by 5 bases and J by 0 bases, with 4 bases between them. The CDR3 DNA is TGTGCCAGCAGTACAACGAACACCGGGGAGCTGTTTTTT. This sequence encodes CASSTTNTGELFF. The whole variable domain, remainder taken from reference TRBV28 and TRBJ2-2, is DVKVTQSSRYLVKRTGEKVFLECVQDMDHENMFWYRQDPGLGLRLIYFSYDVKMKEKGDIPEGYSVSREKKERFSLILESASTNQTSMYLCASSTTNTGELFFGEGSRLTVL.

This sequence joins TRBV29-1 and TRBJ2-7, with D tentatively TRBD2 (5 bases). This CDR3 comprises 15 residues. Trimming left V 1 base short and J 0 bases short, with 13 bases between. Germline CDR1 reads SQVTM; CDR2 reads ANQGSEA. CDR3 in amino acids: CSVEVGRGSSYEQYF. The CDR3 nucleotides are TGCAGCGTTGAAGTCGGACGGGGAAGCTCCTACGAGCAGTACTTC.

This chain uses TRBV19 with TRBJ1-3; D is perhaps TRBD1 (5 bases). The CDR3 has 14 residues. V shed 3 bases and J shed 6 bases, with 12 bases lying between them. The germline V gene encodes CDR1 LNHDA and CDR2 SQIVND (reference sequence). CDR3 sequence (DNA): TGTGCCAGTAGTATGCGGCAGGGCCAAAACACCATATATTTT. As protein: CASSMRQGQNTIYF.

The V and J genes are TRBV11-2 and TRBJ2-7; 7 positions agree with TRBD1. The CDR3 length is 17 residues. V lost 5 bases, J lost 6 bases, and 19 bases stayed unmatched. Germline CDR1 reads SGHAT; CDR2 reads FQNNGV. CDR3 loop: CASSARGGGPILSEQYF. Here the CDR3 DNA reads TGTGCCAGCAGCGCAAGAGGGGGCGGGCCGATCCTAAGCGAGCAGTACTTC.

The chain combines TRBV21-1 with TRBJ2-7; the DNA was not used to check the table's D call, TRBD1. TRBV21-1 is termed a pseudogene. The CDR3 sequence is 13 residues long. The CDR3 DNA reads TGTGCCAGCAGCCCGACAGGGTCCTACGAGCAGTACTTC. Encoded protein: CASSPTGSYEQYF.

This chain joins TRBV11-2 and TRBJ1-5; D is undetermined. V shed 1 base and J shed 5 bases, with 9 bases lying between them. The V gene's germline CDR1 is SGHAT and CDR2 FQNNGV. This CDR3 spans 14 amino acids. The CDR3 here is CASSLVAGDQPQHF. The CDR3 DNA follows: TGTGCCAGCAGCTTAGTAGCTGGGGATCAGCCCCAGCATTTT.

Here the CDR3 reads CASSFGTGGTPYEQYF. In nucleotides, the CDR3 is TGTGCCAGCAGCTTCGGGACAGGGGGTACACCATACGAGCAGTACTTC. V and J are TRBV5-8 and TRBJ2-7; 11 bases map to TRBD1. The CDR3 length is 16 residues. The germline CDR1 and CDR2 sequences are SGHTS and YDEGEE. Losses at the gene ends were 2 bases for V and 4 bases for J; bases not matched to a gene: 8. Supplemented by reference TRBV5-8 and TRBJ2-7, the full variable domain reads EAGVTQSPTHLIKTRGQQATLRCSPISGHTSVYWYQQALGLGLQFLLWYDEGEERNRGNFPPRFSGRQFPNYSSELNVNALELEDSALYLCASSFGTGGTPYEQYFGPGTRLTVT.

The chain links TRBV6-5 to TRBJ1-1, with D tentatively TRBD1 (5 bases). V lost 5 bases, J lost 0 bases, and 10 bases lay in between. Germline CDR1 reads MNHEY; CDR2 reads SVGAGI. The CDR3 is made up of 14 amino acids. The CDR3 nucleotides are TGTGCCAGCAGTACGACAGTCATGAACACTGAAGCTTTCTTT. Translating gives CASSTTVMNTEAFF.

This clone is labeled medium-sized (0.01 to 0.1%). The rearrangement joins TRBV6-5 to TRBJ1-1; no clear D gene. This CDR3 has 15 amino acids. Germline CDR1 and CDR2: MNHEY and SVGAGI. The V end was cut by 2 bases, the J end by 0 bases, with 10 bases between. CDR3 bases: TGTGCCAGCAGTTACGGCGGCAGCCTGAACACTGAAGCTTTCTTT. Encoded protein: CASSYGGSLNTEAFF.

This clone was counted between two and nine times. The gene calls are TRBV5-1 and TRBJ2-3, with 7 bases aligning to TRBD1. Trimming took 0 bases from V and 4 from J; bases not matched to a gene: 17. The CDR3 has 19 residues. Germline V gene sequence: CDR1 SGHRS, CDR2 YFSETQ. The CDR3 DNA reads TGCGCCAGCAGCTTGGCCGGTGCGGCGACAGGGCCTCTGTCAGATACGCAGTATTTT. Translation gives CASSLAGAATGPLSDTQYF.

The V gene is TRBV30, the J gene TRBJ1-1, with 9 bases lining up with TRBD1. The V and J ends lost 5 bases and 2 bases, in that order; junction bases with no gene match: 3. The CDR3 loop spans 13 amino acids. Per germline, CDR1 GTSNPN and CDR2 SVGIG (reference sequence). CDR3 region: CAWATGGNTEAFF. The DNA for the CDR3 is TGTGCCTGGGCGACAGGGGGAAACACTGAAGCTTTCTTT. The whole variable domain, filled in from reference TRBV30 and TRBJ1-1, reads SQTIHQWPATLVQPVGSPLSLECTVEGTSNPNLYWYRQAAGRGLQLLFYSVGIGQISSEVPQNLSASRPQDRQFILSSKKLLLSDSGFYLCAWATGGNTEAFFGQGTRLTVV.

V gene TRBV9 combines with J gene TRBJ2-7, with D hard to call. V lost 2 bases, J lost 1 base, and 10 bases lay in between. In germline, CDR1 is SGDLS, CDR2 YYNGEE. There are 14 residues in the CDR3. CDR3 loop: CASSVGLLSYEQYF. DNA of the CDR3: TGTGCCAGCAGCGTTGGGTTACTATCCTACGAGCAGTACTTC.

The chain has TRBV6-5 and TRBJ1-1; 8 nucleotides align to TRBD1. The CDR3 loop spans 13 amino acids. The germline gives CDR1 MNHEY, CDR2 SVGAGI. Unmatched junction bases numbered 6, after V lost 7 bases and J lost 5 bases. CDR3 residues: CASNQDRATEAFF. The CDR3 nucleotides read TGTGCCAGCAACCAGGACAGGGCTACTGAAGCTTTCTTT.

The chain employs TRBV13 and TRBJ1-1, with D hard to call. Looked up from germline, CDR1 is PRHDT and CDR2 is FYEKMQ (reference sequence). The V end lost 5 bases, the J end lost 10 bases, and 14 bases lay between the germline ends. This CDR3 comprises 12 residues. DNA of the CDR3: TGTGCCAGCAGCCCTCGGAGGGCCGGAGCTTTCTTT. The encoded protein is CASSPRRAGAFF.

The CDR3, as DNA: TGTGCCAGCAGCCCCGGTTCTAGCTCCTACAATGAGCAGTTCTTC. Encoded protein: CASSPGSSSYNEQFF. V usage is TRBV6-1 and J usage is TRBJ2-1; D remains unclear. This CDR3 region has 15 residues. Germline CDR1 and CDR2: MNHNS and SASEGT. The V gene lost 6 bases and the J gene lost 0 bases, with 12 bases spanning the gap.

The V and J genes are TRBV7-2 and TRBJ1-2; a possible D gene is TRBD1 (5 bases). Germline V gene data show CDR1 as SGHTA and CDR2 as FQGNSA. V was trimmed by 1 base and J by 8 bases, leaving 14 bases between them. The CDR3 length is 14 residues. In nucleotides, the CDR3 is TGTGCCAGCAGCTTAGTTTCGGCAGGGCACGGCTACACCTTC. Translation: CASSLVSAGHGYTF.

The chain employs TRBV27 and TRBJ2-1, with D perhaps matching TRBD2 (5 bases). V lost 6 bases and J lost 7, with 13 bases in between. Germline CDR1 is MNHEY and CDR2 is SMNVEV (reference sequence). The CDR3 has 13 residues. CDR3 amino acids: CASSLMGENEQFF. Written as DNA, the CDR3 is TGTGCCAGCAGCCTCATGGGAGAAAATGAGCAGTTCTTC.

The J gene is TRBJ2-7, the V gene TRBV29-1; D not certain. Trimming left V 6 bases short and J 6 bases short, with 12 bases between. CDR1 SQVTM and CDR2 ANQGSEA come from the germline V gene. This CDR3 has 11 residues. The CDR3 DNA follows: TGCAGCGTAAACAGCGCCGGCGAGCAGTACTTC. It codes for CSVNSAGEQYF.

This clone came up a few times. The rearrangement links TRBV4-3 to TRBJ2-1; 10 bases line up with TRBD2. In germline, CDR1 is LGHNA, CDR2 YSLEER. The CDR3 totals 17 residues. V shed 0 bases, J shed 2 bases, and the junction held 4 bases outside the gene matches. This CDR3 is CASSQDASGRPYNEQFF. The CDR3 nucleotides are TGCGCCAGCAGCCAAGACGCTAGCGGGAGACCCTACAATGAGCAGTTCTTC.

The chain links TRBV11-2 to TRBJ1-3; D perhaps matches TRBD1 (6 bases). The V gene's germline CDR1 is SGHAT and CDR2 FQNNGV. CDR3 length equals 15 residues. V was trimmed by 5 bases and J by 8 bases, leaving 19 bases between them. The CDR3 is CASSITGILVDTIYF. CDR3 DNA: TGTGCCAGCAGCATTACAGGGATTTTGGTAGACACCATATATTTT. The variable domain in full, with the rest retrieved from reference TRBV11-2 and TRBJ1-3, is EAGVAQSPRYKIIEKRQSVAFWCNPISGHATLYWYQQILGQGPKLLIQFQNNGVVDDSQLPKDRFSAERLKGVDSTLKIQPAKLEDSAVYLCASSITGILVDTIYFGEGSWLTVV.